This TCR beta chain emerged from a study of vaccination effects on CD4 cells after COVID-19. At the level of the study: Sampling occurred a median 72 days post second dose, range 14 to 241.

Measured with immunoSEQ multiplex PCR; TCRdb has only the in-frame clones, and not every one. The table lists nearly 25,000 clones, 69% of them singletons. As for this clone: Its antigen is not known.

With the ViraFEST assay, the study expanded antigen-specific CD4+ T cells using viral peptide pools, then sequenced them. Following culture for nine to ten days, CD4+ T cells were isolated. Participants got two doses of BNT162b2 or mRNA-1273 vaccine. The healthy vaccine recipients, who had no prior SARS-CoV-2 infection, showed negative nucleocapsid antibodies. After approximately 2 million PBMC were placed in each well, they were cultured with approximately 10 IU/ml IL-2 and around 10 ug/ml peptides. This CDR3 is 15 amino acids long. Looked up from germline, CDR1 is SEHNR and CDR2 is FQNEAQ (reference sequence). The junction had 5 bases not matched to a gene; V was cut back by 1 base and J by 3 bases. General study results and limits: Clones that were induced by infection or by vaccine showed marked contraction late after vaccination.

Sequencing was performed on CD4+ T cells from PBMCs cultured with SARS-CoV-2 spike peptides, taken after COVID-19 vaccination. This TCR came from a human donor who received a COVID-19 vaccine. This chain connects TRBV7-9 to TRBJ2-7; the match to TRBD2 covers 8 bases. Written as DNA, the CDR3 is TGTGCCAGCAGCTTAGGGCTAGCGGGTAACTACGAGCAGTACTTC. Translating it yields CASSLGLAGNYEQYF. The full variable domain, in which reference TRBV7-9 and TRBJ2-7 provide the parts outside the CDR3, is DTGVSQNPRHKITKRGQNVTFRCDPISEHNRLYWYRQTLGQGPEFLTYFQNEAQLEKSRLLSDRFSAERPKGSFSTLEIQRTEQGDSAMYLCASSLGLAGNYEQYFGPGTRLTVT.